This T cell receptor (beta chain) was obtained from a study of blood T cell repertoires in COVID-19. Looking at the study overall: Whether acute or convalescent, the COVID-19 samples came from the United States, Italy and Spain. From T cells, B-cell-depleted T cells, or PBMCs came the material, which was cDNA or gDNA.

Authors' methods: Reference gene primer amplification in the assay estimated nucleated cell counts. Using immunoSEQ multiplex PCR, the repertoire was profiled, and TCRdb retains in-frame clones only, with some absent. For V, J and clone size, that table is used; D and trimming come from the DNA. Among fewer than 300,000 clones listed, approximately 87% were seen once. The germline V gene has CDR1 SGHAT and CDR2 FQNNGV. The CDR3 sequence is 14 residues long. Trimming at V came to 8 bases and at J to 3 bases, leaving 7 bases not matched to a gene. The source material was peripheral blood. V gene TRBV11-2 combines with J gene TRBJ2-7; 10 bases agree with TRBD1. The TCR was taken from a human donor in a cohort sampled during active COVID-19. The DNA for the CDR3 is TGTGCCAGCGGAACCGGGACAGGGGACTACGAGCAGTACTTC. Translating gives CASGTGTGDYEQYF.